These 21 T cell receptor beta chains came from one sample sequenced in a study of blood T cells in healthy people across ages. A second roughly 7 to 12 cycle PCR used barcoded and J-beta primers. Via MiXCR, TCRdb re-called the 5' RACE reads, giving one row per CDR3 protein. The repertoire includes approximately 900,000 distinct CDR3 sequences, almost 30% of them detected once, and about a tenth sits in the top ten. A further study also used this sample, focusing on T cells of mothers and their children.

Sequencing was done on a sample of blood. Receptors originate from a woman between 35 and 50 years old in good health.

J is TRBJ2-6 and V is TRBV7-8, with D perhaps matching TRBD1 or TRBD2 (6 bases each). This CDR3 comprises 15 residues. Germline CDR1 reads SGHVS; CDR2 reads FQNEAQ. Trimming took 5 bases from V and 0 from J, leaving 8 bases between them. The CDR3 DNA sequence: TGTGCCAGCAGCGGGGGGCTCTCTGGGGCCAACGTCCTGACTTTC. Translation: CASSGGLSGANVLTF.

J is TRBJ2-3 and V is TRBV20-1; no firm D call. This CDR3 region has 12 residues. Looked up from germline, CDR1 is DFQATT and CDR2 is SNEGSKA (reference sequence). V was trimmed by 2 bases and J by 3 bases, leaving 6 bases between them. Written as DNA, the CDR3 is TGCAGTGCTAGACGCCGAACAGATACGCAGTATTTT. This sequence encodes CSARRRTDTQYF.

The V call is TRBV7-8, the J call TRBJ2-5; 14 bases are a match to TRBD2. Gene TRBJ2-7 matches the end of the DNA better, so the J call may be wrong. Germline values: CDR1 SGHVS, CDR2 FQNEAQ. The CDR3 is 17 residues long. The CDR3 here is CASSAGTSGGAIHEQYF. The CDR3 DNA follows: TGTGCCAGCAGCGCAGGGACTAGCGGGGGTGCAATCCACGAGCAGTACTTC.

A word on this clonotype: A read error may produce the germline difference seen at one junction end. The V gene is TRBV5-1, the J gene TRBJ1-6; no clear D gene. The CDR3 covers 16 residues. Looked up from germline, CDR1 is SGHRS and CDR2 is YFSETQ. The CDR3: CASSAAGSNLNSSLHF. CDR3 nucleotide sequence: TGCGCCAGCAGCGCGGCCGGGTCCAACCTGAATTCATCCCTCCACTTT. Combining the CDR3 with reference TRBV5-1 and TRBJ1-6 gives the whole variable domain KAGVTQTPRYLIKTRGQQVTLSCSPISGHRSVSWYQQTPGQGLQFLFEYFSETQRNKGNFPGRFSGRQFSNSRSEMNVSTLELGDSALYLCASSAAGSNLNSSLHFGNGTRLTVT.

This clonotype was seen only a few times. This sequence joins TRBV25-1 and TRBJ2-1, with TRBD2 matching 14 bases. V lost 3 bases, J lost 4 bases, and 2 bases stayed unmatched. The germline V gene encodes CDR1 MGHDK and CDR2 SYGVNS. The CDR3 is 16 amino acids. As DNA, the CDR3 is TGTGCCAGCAGTGAGTGGACTAGCGGGGGGTACAATGAGCAGTTCTTC. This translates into CASSEWTSGGYNEQFF.

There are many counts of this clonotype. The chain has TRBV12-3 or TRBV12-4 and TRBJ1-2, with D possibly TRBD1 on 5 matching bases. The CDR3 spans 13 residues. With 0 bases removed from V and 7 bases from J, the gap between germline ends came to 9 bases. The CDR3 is CASSLAGAGGYTF. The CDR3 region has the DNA TGTGCCAGCAGTTTAGCCGGGGCCGGTGGCTACACCTTC.

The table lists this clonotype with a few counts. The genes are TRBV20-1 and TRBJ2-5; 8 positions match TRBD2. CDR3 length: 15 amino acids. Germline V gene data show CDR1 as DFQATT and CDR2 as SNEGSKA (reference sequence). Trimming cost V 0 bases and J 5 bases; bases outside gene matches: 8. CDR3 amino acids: CSARDGASGSETQYF. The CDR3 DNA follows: TGCAGTGCTAGAGATGGGGCTAGCGGGTCGGAGACCCAGTACTTC.

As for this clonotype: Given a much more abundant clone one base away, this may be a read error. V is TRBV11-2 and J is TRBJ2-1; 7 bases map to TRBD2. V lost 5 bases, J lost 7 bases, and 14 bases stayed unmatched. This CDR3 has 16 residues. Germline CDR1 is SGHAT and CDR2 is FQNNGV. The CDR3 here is CASSPRGRGYENEQFF. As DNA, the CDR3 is TGTGCCAGCAGCCCCAGAGGGCGGGGGTATGAAAATGAGCAGTTCTTC. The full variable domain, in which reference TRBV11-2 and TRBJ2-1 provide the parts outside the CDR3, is EAGVAQSPRYKIIEKRQSVAFWCNPISGHATLYWYQQILGQGPKLLIQFQNNGVVDDSQLPKDRFSAERLKGVDSTLKIQPAKLEDSAVYLCASSPRGRGYENEQFFGPGTRLTVL.

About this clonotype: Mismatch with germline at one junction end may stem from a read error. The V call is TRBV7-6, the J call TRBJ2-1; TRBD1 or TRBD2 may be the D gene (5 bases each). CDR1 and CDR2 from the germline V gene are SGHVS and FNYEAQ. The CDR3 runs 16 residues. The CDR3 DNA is TGTGCCAGCAGCCCAATCGTCAGGGACGGACACAATGAGCAGTTTTTC. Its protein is CASSPIVRDGHNEQFF.

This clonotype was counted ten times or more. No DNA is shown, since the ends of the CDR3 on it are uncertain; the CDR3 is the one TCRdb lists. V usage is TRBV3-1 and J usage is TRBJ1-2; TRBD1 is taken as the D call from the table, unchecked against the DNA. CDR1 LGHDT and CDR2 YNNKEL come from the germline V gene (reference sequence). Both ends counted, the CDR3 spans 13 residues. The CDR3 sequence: CASSQVGQGSDTF.

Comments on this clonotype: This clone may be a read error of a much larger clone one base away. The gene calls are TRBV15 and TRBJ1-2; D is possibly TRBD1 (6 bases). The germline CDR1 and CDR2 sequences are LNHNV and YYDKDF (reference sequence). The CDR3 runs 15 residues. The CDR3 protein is CVTSRDRTGPYGYTF. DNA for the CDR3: TGTGTCACCAGCAGAGATCGCACAGGGCCTTATGGCTACACCTTC.

Written as DNA, the CDR3 is TGTGCCAGCAGCTCGATTTCAGGACTAGCTAGCAATCAGCCCCAGCATTTT. It translates to CASSSISGLASNQPQHF. The genes are TRBV7-9 and TRBJ1-5; D remains unclear. This CDR3 contains 17 residues. The V end was cut by 4 bases, the J end by 0 bases, with 16 bases between. Looked up from germline, CDR1 is SEHNR and CDR2 is FQNEAQ (reference sequence).

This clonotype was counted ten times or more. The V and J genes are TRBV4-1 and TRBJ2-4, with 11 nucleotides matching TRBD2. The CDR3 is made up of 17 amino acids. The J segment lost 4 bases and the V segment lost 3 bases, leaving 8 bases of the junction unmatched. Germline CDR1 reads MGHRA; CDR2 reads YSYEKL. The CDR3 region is CASSHLTGLADKNIQYF. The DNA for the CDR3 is TGCGCCAGCAGCCACCTCACGGGACTAGCGGATAAAAACATTCAGTACTTC.

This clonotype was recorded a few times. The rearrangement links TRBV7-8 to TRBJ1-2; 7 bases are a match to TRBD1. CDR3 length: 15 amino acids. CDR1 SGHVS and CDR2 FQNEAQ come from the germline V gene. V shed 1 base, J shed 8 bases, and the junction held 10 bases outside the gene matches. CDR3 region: CASSLVALTGWGYTF. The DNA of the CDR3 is TGTGCCAGCAGCTTAGTAGCCTTGACAGGGTGGGGCTACACCTTC.

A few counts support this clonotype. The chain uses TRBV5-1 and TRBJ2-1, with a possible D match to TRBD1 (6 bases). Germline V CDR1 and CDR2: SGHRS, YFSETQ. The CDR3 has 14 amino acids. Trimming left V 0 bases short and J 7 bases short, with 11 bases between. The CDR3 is CASSLGQAVNEQFF. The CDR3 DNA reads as TGCGCCAGCAGCTTGGGACAGGCGGTGAATGAGCAGTTCTTC.

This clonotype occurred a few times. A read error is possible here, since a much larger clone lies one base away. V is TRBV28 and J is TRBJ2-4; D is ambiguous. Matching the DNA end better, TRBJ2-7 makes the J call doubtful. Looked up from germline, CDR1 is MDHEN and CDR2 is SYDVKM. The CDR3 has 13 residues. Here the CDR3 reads CASSSLVPYEQYF. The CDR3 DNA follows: TGTGCCAGCAGTTCTCTGGTTCCCTACGAGCAGTACTTC.

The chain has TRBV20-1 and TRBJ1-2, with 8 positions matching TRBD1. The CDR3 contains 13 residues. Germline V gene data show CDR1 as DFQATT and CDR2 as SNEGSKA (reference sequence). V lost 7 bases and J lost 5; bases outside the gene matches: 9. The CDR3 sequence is CSVETGESYGYTF. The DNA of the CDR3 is TGCAGTGTGGAGACAGGGGAGAGTTATGGCTACACCTTC.

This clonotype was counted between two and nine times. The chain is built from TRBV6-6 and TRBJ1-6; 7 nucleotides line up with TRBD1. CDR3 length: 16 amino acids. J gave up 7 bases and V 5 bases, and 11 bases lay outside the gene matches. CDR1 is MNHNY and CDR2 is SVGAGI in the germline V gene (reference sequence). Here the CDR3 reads CASSSREGAPNSPLHF. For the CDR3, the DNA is TGTGCCAGCAGTAGCCGGGAGGGGGCTCCCAATTCACCCCTCCACTTT.

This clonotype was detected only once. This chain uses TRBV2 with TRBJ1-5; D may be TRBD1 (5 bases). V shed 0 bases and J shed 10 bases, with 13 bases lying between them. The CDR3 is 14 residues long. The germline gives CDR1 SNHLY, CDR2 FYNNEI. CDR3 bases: TGTGCCAGCAGTGAAGCGCTTAGGAGGGGTCCCCAGCATTTT. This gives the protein CASSEALRRGPQHF.

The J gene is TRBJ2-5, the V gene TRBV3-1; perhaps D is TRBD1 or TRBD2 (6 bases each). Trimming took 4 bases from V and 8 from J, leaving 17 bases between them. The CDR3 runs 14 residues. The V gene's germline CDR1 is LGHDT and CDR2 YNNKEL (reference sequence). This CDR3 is CASSPRVEGGTQYF. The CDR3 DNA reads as TGTGCCAGCAGCCCCCGCGTAGAGGGGGGAACCCAGTACTTC.

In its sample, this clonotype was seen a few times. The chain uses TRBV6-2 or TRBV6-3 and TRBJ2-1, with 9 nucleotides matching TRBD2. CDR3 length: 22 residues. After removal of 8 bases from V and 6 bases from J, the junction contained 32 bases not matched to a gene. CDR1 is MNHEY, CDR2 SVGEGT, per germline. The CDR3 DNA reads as TGTGCCAGCGGGTGGGGAGCAGGGGGTCTTGCTTTGCTAGCGGGAACCTGCAATGAGCAGTTCTTC. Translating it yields CASGWGAGGLALLAGTCNEQFF.